The 3 T cell receptor beta chains presented below share a single source sample, sequenced in a study of blood T cell repertoires in COVID-19. Produced via immunoSEQ multiplex PCR; TCRdb's table is partial and in-frame only. The sample lists about 220,000 clones; about 90% were seen once. Sequenced input: peripheral blood. The receptor source for this set is a man aged 40-55 years with active or convalescent COVID-19.

The chain has TRBV28 and TRBJ2-1, with 8 nucleotides matching TRBD2. The CDR3 contains 14 residues. V was clipped by 5 bases and J by 2 bases; unmatched bases: 2. CDR1 is MDHEN and CDR2 is SYDVKM in the germline V gene. CDR3 protein: CASSTSGTYNEQFF. CDR3 DNA: TGTGCCAGCAGTACTAGCGGAACCTACAATGAGCAGTTCTTC.

In regard to this clone: Other nucleotide sequences from this sample produce the same CDR3. The chain couples TRBV18 to TRBJ1-3; no clear D. The CDR3 totals 14 residues. Trimming took 2 bases from V and 0 from J, leaving 5 bases between them. CDR1 is KGHSH, CDR2 LQKENI, per germline. In DNA form, the CDR3 reads TGTGCCAGCTCACCAACGGTCTCTGGAAACACCATATATTTT. Translating gives CASSPTVSGNTIYF.

The chain is built from TRBV5-4 and TRBJ1-4; the D is unclear. Trimming took off 3 bases at V and 7 bases at J, with 13 bases between the two ends. The germline V gene has CDR1 SGHNT and CDR2 YYREEE (reference sequence). The CDR3 totals 14 residues. CDR3 DNA sequence: TGTGCCAGCAGCTCGGGAGTGATAAGTGAAAAACTGTTTTTT. This translates into CASSSGVISEKLFF.